The entry below describes one T cell receptor (beta chain). The entry originates in a study of shared clonotypes between healthy human individuals. TCRdb's table, derived via immunoSEQ multiplex PCR, lists solely in-frame clones and lacks some. The data show 300,000 to 400,000 clones, around 72% seen once. The CDR3 is made up of 13 amino acids. Trimming removed 0 bases from V and 7 bases from J, with 9 bases in between. CDR1 is MNHEY, CDR2 SMNVEV, per germline (reference sequence). This sequence was found in a man under 40 in good health. Sample: memory CD4+ T cells sorted from blood. Subset here: CD45RA-negative fraction. The chain uses TRBV27 and TRBJ1-2, with D unresolved. The CDR3 region has the DNA TGTGCCAGCAGTTTATCCCGACTCGGTGGCTACACCTTC. The encoded protein is CASSLSRLGGYTF.